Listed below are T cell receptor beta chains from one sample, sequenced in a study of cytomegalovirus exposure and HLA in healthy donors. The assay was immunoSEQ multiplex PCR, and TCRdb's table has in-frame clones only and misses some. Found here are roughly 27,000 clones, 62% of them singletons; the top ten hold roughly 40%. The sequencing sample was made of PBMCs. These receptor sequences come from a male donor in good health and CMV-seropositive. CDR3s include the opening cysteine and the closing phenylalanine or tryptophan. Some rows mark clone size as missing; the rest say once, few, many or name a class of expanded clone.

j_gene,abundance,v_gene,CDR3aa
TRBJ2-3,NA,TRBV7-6,CASSLGPGETDTQYF
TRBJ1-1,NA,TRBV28,CASSLRPPGTEAFF
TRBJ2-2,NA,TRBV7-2,CASSARSLAGLNTGELFF
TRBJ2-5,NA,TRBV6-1,CASSELAGSQETQYF
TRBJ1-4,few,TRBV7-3,CASSLLTGSPLFF
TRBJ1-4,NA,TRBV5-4,CASSTNRGLNEKLFF
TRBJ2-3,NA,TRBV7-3,CASSFKNGRTDTQYF
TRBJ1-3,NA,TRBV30,CAWRPGGTGNTIYF
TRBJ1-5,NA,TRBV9,CASSEGTGKQPQHF
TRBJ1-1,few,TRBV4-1,CASSHGNRGRTEAFF
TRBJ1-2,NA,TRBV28,CASSYGESYGYTF
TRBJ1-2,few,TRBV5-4,CASSRIGERRGYTF
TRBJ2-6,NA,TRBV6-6,CASIEGGSGANVLTF
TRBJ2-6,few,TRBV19,CASIGGGSSGANVLTF
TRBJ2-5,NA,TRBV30,CACQGRGETQYF
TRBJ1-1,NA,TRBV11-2,CASSLGWAGEAFF
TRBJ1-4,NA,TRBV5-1,CASCRGPTTNEKLFF